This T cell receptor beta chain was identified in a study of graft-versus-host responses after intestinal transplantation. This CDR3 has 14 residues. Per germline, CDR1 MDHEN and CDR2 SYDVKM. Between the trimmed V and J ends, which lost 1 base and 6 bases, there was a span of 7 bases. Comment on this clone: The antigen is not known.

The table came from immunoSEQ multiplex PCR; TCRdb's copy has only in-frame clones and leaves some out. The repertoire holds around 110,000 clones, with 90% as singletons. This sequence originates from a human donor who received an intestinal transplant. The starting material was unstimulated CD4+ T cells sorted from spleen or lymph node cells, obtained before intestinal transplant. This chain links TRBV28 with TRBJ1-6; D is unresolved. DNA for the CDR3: TGTGCCAGCAGTTTATTTAGCCCTAATTCACCCCTCCACTTT. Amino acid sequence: CASSLFSPNSPLHF.